One and the same sample provided the 22 T cell receptor beta chains below, sequenced in a study of human T cells and chemical hapten exposure (dated by TCRdb to about 2021). The receptor library was made with RACE. The listed sequencing device is NextSeq 500. TCRdb cleaned the public reads at Q25 with fastp, built clones with MiXCR and kept in-frame beta chains. Every entry covers one CDR3 protein and lists the most common genes and DNA from its rows. Recorded for this sample are about 99,000 distinct CDR3 sequences; 12% of them occurred a single time. The ten biggest clones cover over 2% of the sample. Reading the label with the study, this specimen's time point is: patch test 1, 2 weeks after DPC sensitization. The treatment or condition label corresponds to: therapeutic diphenylcyclopropenone sensitization with weekly scalp DPC. Source: whole blood, taken in connection with sensitization to the hapten diphenylcyclopropenone (DPC). These receptors all stem from a woman in her 40s with alopecia areata. Some clones in this sample may be carry-over from other donors' samples.

J is TRBJ2-2 and V is TRBV4-1; the match to TRBD2 covers 7 bases. Germline trimming cut 7 bases from V and 6 bases from J; bases unmatched to any gene: 14. The germline CDR1 and CDR2 sequences are MGHRA and YSYEKL. The CDR3 covers 16 residues. The CDR3 bases are TGCGCCAGCACCCCCGCGGCGGGAGTTTTTGCCGGGGAGCTGTTTTTT. Protein: CASTPAAGVFAGELFF.

This clonotype came up many times. The V gene is TRBV20-1, the J gene TRBJ2-7; 7 nucleotides align to TRBD1. The V and J ends lost 0 bases and 3 bases, in that order; junction bases with no gene match: 8. The CDR3 runs to 15 residues. Per germline, CDR1 DFQATT and CDR2 SNEGSKA (reference sequence). In nucleotides, the CDR3 is TGCAGTGCTAGAGATCTCGAGACAGGGAACTACGAGCAGTACTTC. It translates to CSARDLETGNYEQYF.

V is TRBV11-1 and J is TRBJ1-3; D remains ambiguous. This CDR3 contains 16 residues. The V gene lost 2 bases and the J gene lost 0 bases, with 11 bases spanning the gap. Germline values: CDR1 SGHAT, CDR2 FQDESV (reference sequence). CDR3 loop: CASSLLRRSSGNTIYF. CDR3 DNA sequence: TGTGCCAGCAGCTTACTTCGACGCAGCTCTGGAAACACCATATATTTT.

This clonotype was counted between two and nine times. V usage is TRBV3-1 and J usage is TRBJ2-7; D remains ambiguous. V was clipped by 1 base and J by 4 bases, with 14 bases between them. This CDR3 region has 15 residues. Germline-derived CDR1 and CDR2 are LGHDT and YNNKEL (reference sequence). This chain's CDR3 is CASSQGFPRDYEQYF. DNA of the CDR3: TGTGCCAGCAGCCAAGGATTCCCAAGGGATTACGAGCAGTACTTC.

This sequence joins TRBV28 and TRBJ2-7; 8 positions agree with TRBD1. The J segment lost 2 bases and the V segment lost 6 bases, leaving 3 bases of the junction unmatched. This CDR3 is 13 amino acids long. Germline values: CDR1 MDHEN, CDR2 SYDVKM. For the CDR3, the DNA is TGTGCCAGCAGACAGGGACAGGCCTACGAGCAGTACTTC. This sequence encodes CASRQGQAYEQYF.

This clonotype showed up just a few times. The gene calls are TRBV20-1 and TRBJ2-7; D is unresolved. Trimming stripped 5 bases from V and 5 bases from J, with 16 bases between. This CDR3 has 13 amino acids. Germline CDR1 reads DFQATT; CDR2 reads SNEGSKA (reference sequence). The CDR3 sequence is CSAPGPSYHEQYF. CDR3 sequence (DNA): TGCAGTGCTCCCGGCCCTTCCTACCACGAGCAGTACTTC.

This chain joins TRBV3-1 and TRBJ2-3, with TRBD2 matching over 10 bases. Germline V gene data show CDR1 as LGHDT and CDR2 as YNNKEL (reference sequence). The CDR3 runs to 16 residues. Germline trimming cut 1 base from V and 2 bases from J; bases unmatched to any gene: 3. The CDR3 DNA reads as TGTGCCAGCAGCCAAGCCGGACTAGCGGACACAGATACGCAGTATTTT. Residues: CASSQAGLADTDTQYF.

Many counts were recorded for this clonotype. V usage is TRBV9 and J usage is TRBJ1-3; no firm D call. V was shortened by 6 bases and J by 0 bases, with 7 bases between the two germline ends. CDR1 and CDR2 (germline): SGDLS, YYNGEE. The CDR3 spans 13 residues. DNA for the CDR3: TGTGCCAGCATGGAGAACTCTGGAAACACCATATATTTT. Its protein product is CASMENSGNTIYF. The full variable domain, its missing parts supplied by reference TRBV9 and TRBJ1-3, is DSGVTQTPKHLITATGQRVTLRCSPRSGDLSVYWYQQSLDQGLQFLIQYYNGEERAKGNILERFSAQQFPDLHSELNLSSLELGDSALYFCASMENSGNTIYFGEGSWLTVV.

This clonotype was picked up many times. The chain is built from TRBV4-2 and TRBJ2-2, with a weak D call TRBD1 (5 bases). The CDR3 is 16 residues long. Germline-derived CDR1 and CDR2 are LGHNA and YNFKEQ. V shed 1 base and J shed 6 bases, with 15 bases lying between them. CDR3 bases: TGTGCCAGCAGCCAAGTCCCGGGTCAGGGCGCCGGGGAGCTGTTTTTT. It is translated as CASSQVPGQGAGELFF.

The V call is TRBV7-8, the J call TRBJ2-1; 7 bases are shared with TRBD2. V was clipped by 5 bases and J by 7 bases; unmatched bases: 2. The CDR3 consists of 12 residues. In germline, CDR1 is SGHVS, CDR2 FQNEAQ. The CDR3 nucleotides read TGTGCCAGCAGCCGGGGAGGGAATGAGCAGTTCTTC. Translated: CASSRGGNEQFF.

In DNA, the CDR3 is TGCAGCGCCGTCTTAGGCAATCAGCCCCAGCATTTT. Protein: CSAVLGNQPQHF. The V gene is TRBV29-1, the J gene TRBJ1-5; D is unresolved. The CDR3 has 12 amino acids. Germline values: CDR1 SQVTM, CDR2 ANQGSEA. Trimming stripped 7 bases from V and 2 bases from J, with 9 bases between.

In its sample, this clonotype was seen a few times. The chain carries TRBV4-2 and TRBJ1-2; D ambiguous. There are 15 residues in the CDR3. Germline V gives CDR1 LGHNA, CDR2 YNFKEQ. V shed 0 bases and J shed 6 bases, with 14 bases lying between them. As DNA, the CDR3 is TGTGCCAGCAGCCAAGATCTCGTGGCAGCCGATGGCTACACCTTC. Amino acids: CASSQDLVAADGYTF.

The genes are TRBV20-1 and TRBJ1-1; the D gene is possibly TRBD1 (6 bases). This CDR3 has 12 residues. CDR1 is DFQATT, CDR2 SNEGSKA, per germline (reference sequence). V lost 8 bases and J lost 5, with 15 bases in between. The CDR3 DNA follows: TGCAGTCGTACAGGGTCGAGAACTGAAGCTTTCTTT. Its translation is CSRTGSRTEAFF.

This clonotype came up a few times. The CDR3 reads CASSKDLAGYLNIQYF. CDR3 DNA: TGTGCCAGCTCAAAGGACTTAGCGGGATACTTAAACATTCAGTACTTC. The chain uses TRBV18 and TRBJ2-4; 8 bases align to TRBD2. The CDR3 spans 16 residues. CDR1 is KGHSH and CDR2 is LQKENI in the germline V gene. V lost 5 bases and J lost 6; bases outside the gene matches: 12.

The J gene is TRBJ2-3, the V gene TRBV6-2 or TRBV6-3; 13 bases align to TRBD2. Germline assignment: CDR1 MNHEY and CDR2 SVGEGT. The CDR3 spans 18 residues. V shed 6 bases, J shed 4 bases, and the junction held 13 bases outside the gene matches. The CDR3 is CASSPTSGRPERADTQYF. CDR3 in DNA: TGTGCCAGCAGCCCGACTAGCGGGAGGCCGGAGAGGGCAGATACGCAGTATTTT.

The rearrangement uses TRBV5-1 and TRBJ2-7; 12 bases agree with TRBD1. Per germline, CDR1 SGHRS and CDR2 YFSETQ. Trimming at V came to 4 bases and at J to 2 bases, leaving 4 bases not matched to a gene. The CDR3 totals 15 residues. Written as DNA, the CDR3 is TGCGCCAGCAGCATAGGGACAGGGGGCACCTACGAGCAGTACTTC. Its translation: CASSIGTGGTYEQYF.

This clonotype was counted between two and nine times. This chain uses TRBV7-9 with TRBJ2-7; D remains ambiguous. Germline V gene data show CDR1 as SEHNR and CDR2 as FQNEAQ (reference sequence). The germline V and J ends were trimmed by 7 bases and 6 bases, with 16 bases remaining between them. The CDR3 loop spans 13 amino acids. The DNA of the CDR3 is TGTGCCAGCAACCTCAATCCCGACCGCGAGCAGTACTTC. Its translation: CASNLNPDREQYF.

This clonotype was counted a few times. The gene calls are TRBV7-6 and TRBJ2-7; TRBD2 agrees at 9 bases. The CDR3 consists of 14 residues. Germline V gives CDR1 SGHVS, CDR2 FNYEAQ. Losses at the gene ends were 4 bases for V and 3 bases for J; bases not matched to a gene: 4. The CDR3: CASSYSGSGYEQYF. DNA for the CDR3: TGTGCCAGCAGCTATAGCGGGAGCGGCTACGAGCAGTACTTC.

The chain employs TRBV6-5 and TRBJ2-1; 13 nucleotides line up with TRBD2. The CDR3 totals 15 residues. CDR1 and CDR2 (germline): MNHEY, SVGAGI. The V and J ends lost 7 bases and 3 bases, in that order; junction bases with no gene match: 3. The CDR3 loop is CASKTSGRSYNEQFF. CDR3 coding DNA: TGTGCCAGCAAGACTAGCGGGAGGAGCTACAATGAGCAGTTCTTC.

At least ten counts were recorded for this clonotype. V is TRBV10-3 and J is TRBJ1-4; D might be TRBD1 (5 bases). From germline, CDR1 is ENHRY and CDR2 SYGVKD. The V end was cut by 6 bases, the J end by 7 bases, with 27 bases between. The length of the CDR3 is 18 residues. Here the CDR3 DNA reads TGTGCCATCAGCTCCGGGACCGCACCCACCTACCAGGGTGAAAAACTGTTTTTT. As protein: CAISSGTAPTYQGEKLFF.

V usage is TRBV7-2 and J usage is TRBJ1-2; D gene unclear. From germline, CDR1 is SGHTA and CDR2 FQGNSA. The CDR3 length is 13 residues. V was cut by 5 bases and J by 0 bases, with 7 bases left in between. The CDR3 DNA reads as TGTGCCAGCAGCGAGGCCCCTAACTATGGCTACACCTTC. The encoded protein is CASSEAPNYGYTF.

This clonotype was counted ten times or more. This chain connects TRBV27 to TRBJ2-7; D perhaps matches TRBD2 (6 bases). Germline lookup yields CDR1 MNHEY and CDR2 SMNVEV (reference sequence). This CDR3 spans 15 amino acids. Deletions cut 6 bases from V and 0 bases from J, with 15 bases between. CDR3 sequence reads: CASRLTRDSSYEQYF. CDR3 coding DNA: TGTGCCAGCAGGCTGACTAGGGATAGCTCCTACGAGCAGTACTTC.